This TCR beta chain was captured by sequencing in a study of blood T cell repertoires in COVID-19. Study-level information: COVID-19 samples from acute and convalescent phases originated in the United States, Italy and Spain. Sample material is recorded as cDNA or gDNA derived from T cells, B-cell-depleted T cells, or PBMCs.

Seattle participants joined during active infection and were tracked over time. Methods used by the authors: Reference gene primer amplification yielded estimated nucleated cell counts. Clones were sequenced by immunoSEQ multiplex PCR, and TCRdb holds only the in-frame ones, with some missing. From that table come the V and J calls and clone size; the DNA was used to work out D and trimming. In the table there are 60,000 to 65,000 clones, approximately 80% of which are singletons. This CDR3 has 15 residues. The germline V and J ends were trimmed by 3 bases and 0 bases, with 11 bases remaining between them. CDR1 MDHEN and CDR2 SYDVKM come from the germline V gene. This clone has only one observation.

This TCR derives from a middle-aged man with COVID-19, enrolled during active disease. The chain is built from TRBV28 and TRBJ1-2; D gene unclear. Sequenced sample: peripheral blood. The CDR3 DNA reads as TGTGCCAGCAGTTTCGAGATAGTGGCTAACTATGGCTACACCTTC. Its translation is CASSFEIVANYGYTF.